This T cell receptor (beta chain) was captured in a study of neurological immune-mediated disorders. TCRdb itself ran the 5' RACE reads through MiXCR, one entry per CDR3 protein. The sample lists more than 45,000 distinct CDR3 sequences, under 2.5% occurring once. This clonotype was recorded at least ten times. The sequence came from a man aged 50 to 60 with multiple sclerosis. Sequenced: PBMCs.

In nucleotides, the CDR3 is TGTGCCAGCAGGGCCCCTCGCGGGGGGCGGAATGAGCAGTTCTTC. This codes for CASRAPRGGRNEQFF. The chain recombines TRBV5-6 with TRBJ2-1; 8 bases are a match to TRBD2. The ends lost 5 bases at V and 7 bases at J; junction bases unmatched: 11. Per the germline V gene, CDR1 is SGHDT and CDR2 is YYEEEE. This CDR3 contains 15 residues. Based on the CDR3 plus reference TRBV5-6 and TRBJ2-1, the full variable domain is DAGVTQSPTHLIKTRGQQVTLRCSPKSGHDTVSWYQQALGQGPQFIFQYYEEEERQRGNFPDRFSGHQFPNYSSELNVNALLLGDSALYLCASRAPRGGRNEQFFGPGTRLTVL.